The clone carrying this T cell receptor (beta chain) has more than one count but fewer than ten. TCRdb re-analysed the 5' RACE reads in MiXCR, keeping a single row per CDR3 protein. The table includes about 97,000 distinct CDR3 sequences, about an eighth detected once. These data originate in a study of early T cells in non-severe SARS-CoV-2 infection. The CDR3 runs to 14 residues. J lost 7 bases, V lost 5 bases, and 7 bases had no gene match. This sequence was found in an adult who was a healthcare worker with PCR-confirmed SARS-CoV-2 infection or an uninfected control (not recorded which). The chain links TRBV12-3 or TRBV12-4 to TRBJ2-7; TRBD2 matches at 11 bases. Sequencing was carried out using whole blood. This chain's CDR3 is CASSIRRLAGEQYF. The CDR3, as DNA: TGTGCCAGCAGTATCCGGCGACTAGCGGGAGAGCAGTACTTC.